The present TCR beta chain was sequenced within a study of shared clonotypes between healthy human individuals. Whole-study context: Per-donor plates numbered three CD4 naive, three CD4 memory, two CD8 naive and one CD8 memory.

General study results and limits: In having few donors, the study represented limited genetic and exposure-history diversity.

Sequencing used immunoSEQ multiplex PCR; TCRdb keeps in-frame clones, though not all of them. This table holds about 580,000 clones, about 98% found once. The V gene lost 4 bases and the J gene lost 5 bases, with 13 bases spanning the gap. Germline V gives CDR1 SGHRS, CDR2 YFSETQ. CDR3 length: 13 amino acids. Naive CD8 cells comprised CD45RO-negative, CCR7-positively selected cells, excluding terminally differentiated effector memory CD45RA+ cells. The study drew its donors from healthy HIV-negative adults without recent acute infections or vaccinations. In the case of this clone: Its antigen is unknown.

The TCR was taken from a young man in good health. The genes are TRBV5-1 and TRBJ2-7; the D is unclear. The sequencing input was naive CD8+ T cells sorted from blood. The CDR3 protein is CASSLLSMDEQYF. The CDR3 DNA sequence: TGCGCCAGCAGCCTGCTTTCGATGGACGAGCAGTACTTC. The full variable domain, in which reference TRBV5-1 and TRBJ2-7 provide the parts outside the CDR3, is KAGVTQTPRYLIKTRGQQVTLSCSPISGHRSVSWYQQTPGQGLQFLFEYFSETQRNKGNFPGRFSGRQFSNSRSEMNVSTLELGDSALYLCASSLLSMDEQYFGPGTRLTVT.